The clone carrying this T cell receptor beta chain was detected only a few times. What it binds is unknown. This entry belongs to a study of Graves' ophthalmopathy and Graves' hyperthyroidism. Overall study findings and caveats: A 13-signature model separated ophthalmopathy from stable hyperthyroidism, about 88% sensitivity, 80% to 83% specificity.

Trimming removed 3 bases from V and 4 bases from J; junction bases left unmatched: 11. Germline lookup yields CDR1 SGDLS and CDR2 YYNGEE. This CDR3 has 18 residues. Researchers took RNA transcripts and amplified TCR beta CDR3 regions from them. RT-PCR in the first round used HTBI primers; a second-round multiplex PCR followed. TCRdb reprocessed the multiplex PCR reads via MiXCR and lists one record per CDR3 protein. The sample includes roughly 1.1 million distinct CDR3 sequences, 36% of them seen just once. The TCR comes from an adult man with Graves' hyperthyroidism. The chain uses TRBV9 and TRBJ2-1; 12 bases line up with TRBD2. The sample consisted of peripheral blood or thyroid tissue (not recorded which). CDR3 residues: CASSEVPTSGGLYNEQFF. The CDR3 DNA reads TGTGCCAGCAGCGAAGTTCCCACTAGCGGGGGGCTGTACAATGAGCAGTTCTTC.